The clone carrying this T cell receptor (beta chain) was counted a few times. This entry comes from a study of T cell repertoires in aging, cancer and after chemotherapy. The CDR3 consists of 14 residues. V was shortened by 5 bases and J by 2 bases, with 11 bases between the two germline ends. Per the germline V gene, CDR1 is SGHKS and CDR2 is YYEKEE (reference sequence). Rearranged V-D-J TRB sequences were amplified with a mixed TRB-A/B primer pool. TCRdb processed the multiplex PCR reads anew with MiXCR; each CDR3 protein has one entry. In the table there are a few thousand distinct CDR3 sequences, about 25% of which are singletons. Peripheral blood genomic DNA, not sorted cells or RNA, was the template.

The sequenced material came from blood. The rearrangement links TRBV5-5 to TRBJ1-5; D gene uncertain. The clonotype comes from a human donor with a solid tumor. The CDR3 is CASRPGVGNQPQHF. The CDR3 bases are TGTGCCAGCAGGCCGGGAGTAGGCAATCAGCCCCAGCATTTT.